Included here is one T cell receptor beta chain sequence, with context. For sequencing, patients were chosen who had shown expansion of CD8+CD57+ cells by flow cytometry. For CDR3 and TCR beta VDJ profiling, genomic DNA was the template used. MiXCR, run by TCRdb on the reads, gives a single entry per CDR3 protein. This table holds around 200,000 distinct CDR3 sequences, around 50% found once. This record comes from a study of CD8+CD57+ T cells in acquired aplastic anemia. On the study more broadly: Sorted CD4+ and CD8+ cells gave a mean 3.2 ug DNA, range 0.2 to 27.4 ug.

Trimming cost V 2 bases and J 8 bases; bases outside gene matches: 4. CDR3 length: 14 residues. Germline CDR1 is SGHAT and CDR2 is FQNNGV. The origin of this receptor is a human donor with aplastic anemia. Sequencing was carried out using sorted CD4+, CD8+, or CD8+CD57+ T cells (not recorded which) from PBMCs. This rearrangement joins TRBV11-2 to TRBJ2-1, with TRBD1 matching 9 bases. CDR3: CASSLHGTGYEQFF. CDR3 in DNA: TGTGCCAGCAGCTTACACGGGACAGGGTATGAGCAGTTCTTC.